Shown below are 15 T cell receptor beta chains from a single sample sequenced in a study of shared clonotypes between healthy human individuals. Generated by immunoSEQ multiplex PCR, the TCRdb table keeps only in-frame clones and is missing some. The sample holds about 2,100,000 clones, about 93% seen once. Naive CD8 populations comprised CD45RO-negative cells positively selected for CCR7, excluding terminally differentiated effector memory CD45RA+ cells. What was sequenced was naive CD8+ T cells from PBMCs. The receptors were sampled from a man aged 18 to 35 in good health. Some clones in this sample may be carry-over from other donors' samples.

The CDR3 coding sequence is TGTGCCAGCAGCGACAGTCACGCACAGGGAATTAGCGACCCCTACGAGCAGTACTTC. Its translation: CASSDSHAQGISDPYEQYF. J is TRBJ2-7 and V is TRBV7-2; maybe TRBD1 (6 bases). The germline V gene has CDR1 SGHTA and CDR2 FQGNSA. The CDR3 has 19 residues. Trimming removed 5 bases from V and 2 bases from J, with 28 bases in between. Full variable domain (remainder filled in from reference TRBV7-2 and TRBJ2-7): GAGVSQSPSNKVTEKGKDVELRCDPISGHTALYWYRQSLGQGLEFLIYFQGNSAPDKSGLPSDRFSAERTGGSVSTLTIQRTQQEDSAVYLCASSDSHAQGISDPYEQYFGPGTRLTVT.

Remarks on this clone: Distinct nucleotide sequences in the sample also encode this CDR3. The rearrangement uses TRBV6-5 and TRBJ1-1; 8 bases map to TRBD1. The CDR3 has 14 residues. Germline V gene lookup returns CDR1 MNHEY and CDR2 SVGAGI. The V segment lost 2 bases and the J segment 4 bases; nucleotides outside the gene matches: 3. For the CDR3, the DNA is TGTGCCAGCAGTTACACAGGGGGTGGCACTGAAGCTTTCTTT. It codes for CASSYTGGGTEAFF.

CDR3 bases: TGTGCCAGCAGCCAGCGTTTCGGGACTGAAGCTTTCTTT. Amino acids: CASSQRFGTEAFF. J is TRBJ1-1 and V is TRBV11-3; D call uncertain. Trimming took off 5 bases at V and 5 bases at J, with 12 bases between the two ends. Germline V gives CDR1 SGHNT, CDR2 YENEEA. The CDR3 is 13 amino acids.

Regarding this clone: Distinct nucleotide sequences in the sample also encode this CDR3. The chain carries TRBV7-9 and TRBJ2-4; unclear D gene. This CDR3 has 14 amino acids. CDR1 and CDR2 from the germline V gene are SEHNR and FQNEAQ (reference sequence). The germline V and J ends were trimmed by 1 base and 0 bases, with 4 bases remaining between them. The DNA of the CDR3 is TGTGCCAGCAGCTTAGTGCTAGCCAAAAACATTCAGTACTTC. Translation gives CASSLVLAKNIQYF.

V usage is TRBV7-2 and J usage is TRBJ2-1, with TRBD2 identical over 15 bases. The CDR3 is made up of 17 amino acids. J lost 8 bases, V lost 0 bases, and 5 bases had no gene match. CDR1 and CDR2 (germline): SGHTA, FQGNSA. The CDR3 DNA sequence: TGTGCCAGCAGCTTAGCAGGACTAGCGGGAGGGGTCCATGAGCAGTTCTTC. Translation gives CASSLAGLAGGVHEQFF. Drawing the rest from reference TRBV7-2 and TRBJ2-1, the complete variable domain is GAGVSQSPSNKVTEKGKDVELRCDPISGHTALYWYRQSLGQGLEFLIYFQGNSAPDKSGLPSDRFSAERTGGSVSTLTIQRTQQEDSAVYLCASSLAGLAGGVHEQFFGPGTRLTVL.

CDR3 nucleotides: TGTGCCAGCGGTCGAGTTGACAATGAGCAGTTCTTC. Residues: CASGRVDNEQFF. This chain connects TRBV27 to TRBJ2-1, with no clear D. In germline, CDR1 is MNHEY, CDR2 SMNVEV (reference sequence). Trimming pared 8 bases from V and 5 bases from J, leaving 10 bases between. The CDR3 is 12 residues long.

The chain has TRBV28 and TRBJ1-2; D is undetermined. The germline V and J ends were trimmed by 5 bases and 2 bases, with 27 bases remaining between them. In germline, CDR1 is MDHEN, CDR2 SYDVKM. This CDR3 spans 19 amino acids. The CDR3 loop is CASSVGGPGKSQRNYGYTF. CDR3 in DNA: TGTGCCAGCAGTGTGGGTGGACCAGGAAAATCCCAGAGAAACTATGGCTACACCTTC.

Concerning this clone itself: The sample carries other DNA sequences with the same CDR3. J is TRBJ2-2 and V is TRBV27; D possibly corresponds to TRBD2 (6 bases). CDR3 length equals 15 residues. The V gene lost 1 base and the J gene lost 1 base, with 7 bases spanning the gap. The germline CDR1 and CDR2 sequences are MNHEY and SMNVEV (reference sequence). DNA of the CDR3: TGTGCCAGCAGTTTATATAGCGGGAACACCGGGGAGCTGTTTTTT. Translation: CASSLYSGNTGELFF.

The chain employs TRBV5-6 and TRBJ2-1, with a tentative D call TRBD1 (6 bases). Germline CDR1 reads SGHDT; CDR2 reads YYEEEE. V dropped 6 bases and J dropped 4 bases, with 17 bases sitting between them. The length of the CDR3 is 15 residues. In nucleotides, the CDR3 is TGTGCCAGCATCATAGGGGGTCAGGGATACAATGAGCAGTTCTTC. Translated, it gives CASIIGGQGYNEQFF.

The rearrangement uses TRBV28 and TRBJ2-7; TRBD1 agrees at 9 bases. The CDR3 totals 18 residues. Germline V gene sequence: CDR1 MDHEN, CDR2 SYDVKM. Trimming took 6 bases from V and 2 from J; bases not matched to a gene: 17. CDR3 sequence reads: CASSTEGGTGYRAYEQYF. DNA for the CDR3: TGTGCCAGCAGCACTGAAGGGGGGACAGGGTATCGTGCCTACGAGCAGTACTTC.

The chain recombines TRBV4-2 with TRBJ2-7; 8 bases align to TRBD2. The CDR3 is 17 amino acids. The germline gives CDR1 LGHNA, CDR2 YNFKEQ. Trimming took 6 bases from V and 5 from J; bases not matched to a gene: 18. The CDR3 DNA reads as TGTGCCAGCAGTGAAGGGACTAGTGGTTCGCGGATCCACGAGCAGTACTTC. It yields the protein CASSEGTSGSRIHEQYF.

The chain employs TRBV9 and TRBJ2-7; TRBD2 matches 8 bases. CDR1 is SGDLS, CDR2 YYNGEE, per germline. Germline trimming cut 2 bases from V and 5 bases from J; bases unmatched to any gene: 3. The CDR3 totals 13 residues. CDR3 in DNA: TGTGCCAGCAGCGTTAGCGGGAACCACGAGCAGTACTTC. It encodes CASSVSGNHEQYF.

The CDR3 spells CATSRVKLGDNEQFF. The CDR3 DNA reads as TGTGCCACCAGCAGAGTTAAGTTAGGAGACAATGAGCAGTTCTTC. The chain links TRBV15 to TRBJ2-1; D uncertain. The germline gives CDR1 LNHNV, CDR2 YYDKDF (reference sequence). The CDR3 is made up of 15 amino acids. V lost 1 base, J lost 5 bases, and 12 bases lay in between. Full variable domain (missing parts from reference TRBV15 and TRBJ2-1): DAMVIQNPRYQVTQFGKPVTLSCSQTLNHNVMYWYQQKSSQAPKLLFHYYDKDFNNEADTPDNFQSRRPNTSFCFLDIRSPGLGDTAMYLCATSRVKLGDNEQFFGPGTRLTVL.

The CDR3: CASSSDQREQYF. In DNA form, the CDR3 reads TGTGCCAGCAGCTCGGATCAGAGGGAGCAGTACTTC. The chain employs TRBV11-3 and TRBJ2-7; no definite D call. This CDR3 contains 12 residues. Germline loops: CDR1 SGHNT, CDR2 YENEEA. V shed 4 bases and J shed 7 bases, with 11 bases lying between them.

CDR3 residues: CASSINPGSTEAFF. CDR3 nucleotide sequence: TGTGCCAGTAGTATTAACCCAGGGAGCACTGAAGCTTTCTTT. V and J are TRBV19 and TRBJ1-1; possibly TRBD1 for D (5 bases). V was trimmed by 3 bases and J by 4 bases, leaving 12 bases between them. Germline V gene data show CDR1 as LNHDA and CDR2 as SQIVND (reference sequence). The CDR3 has 14 amino acids.